This section outlines one T cell receptor beta chain sequence together with its context. No antigen is known for it. Germline lookup yields CDR1 MNHEY and CDR2 SVGAGI. CDR3 size: 15 residues. V was trimmed by 0 bases and J by 2 bases, leaving 11 bases between them. Treatment: some 20 received Ad26.COV2.S at low or high dose, single or two shots; about five received placebo; per-sample allocation not given. Following the first vaccine or placebo injection, samples were taken on day 63. This sample stems from a study of Ad26.COV2.S vaccination and SARS-CoV-2 variants. As for the study in general: Donor was one of the participants in the Ad26.COV2.S arm of the COV1001 trial. The vaccine Ad26.COV2.S was put into the muscle once, or twice with 56 days between. General observations from the study: TCR breadth and depth estimates may have understated total T cell responses. Reportedly, spike-specific CD8+ and CD4+ T cell responses achieved substantial breadth once vaccination had taken place.

Data came from immunoSEQ multiplex PCR; TCRdb stores just in-frame clones and leaves some out. The sample carries about 680,000 clones, about 90% recorded once. This TCR was sampled from a person aged 18-65 years who received the Ad26.COV2.S COVID-19 vaccine or a placebo. V and J are TRBV6-5 and TRBJ2-7, with D perhaps TRBD1 (6 bases). Sequencing was performed on peripheral blood, taken in a trial of Ad26.COV2.S vaccine versus placebo. The CDR3 DNA reads TGTGCCAGCAGTTACTCGCCCAGGGGAGCCTACGAGCAGTACTTC. Translated: CASSYSPRGAYEQYF.